The 2 T cell receptor beta chains in this list originate from one sample, sequenced in a study of T-cell memory formation after mild COVID-19 (dated by TCRdb to the early 2020s). Library construction relied on 5' RACE. Instrument on record: Illumina NovaSeq 6000. TCRdb cleaned the public reads at Q25 with fastp, built clones with MiXCR and kept in-frame beta chains. Duplicate CDR3 protein sequences are folded into a single record with the most common DNA and genes. In all, the sample holds about 270,000 distinct CDR3 sequences, and around 17% of those were seen once. The ten largest clones capture roughly a fifth of the sample. Sequences were obtained from PBMCs or a T cell subset sorted from them (not recorded which). Receptors were obtained from a man younger than 35 who had mild COVID-19 (a few samples of this study predate the infection). The sample titles of this study are shuffled in the database, so cell type and time point are left out; the donor was told from shared clones.

This clonotype has more than one count but fewer than ten. CDR3 sequence (DNA): TGCGCCAGCAGCCAAGATTTATCATCCTGGGGAGGCTACACCTTC. It codes for CASSQDLSSWGGYTF. V gene TRBV4-3 combines with J gene TRBJ1-2; D remains ambiguous. The V end lost 0 bases, the J end lost 8 bases, and 16 bases lay between the germline ends. The CDR3 runs 15 residues. Germline CDR1 and CDR2: LGHNA and YSLEER.

This chain joins TRBV28 and TRBJ1-2, with D hard to call. Trimming shortened V by 5 bases and J by 8 bases, and 15 bases separated the two germline ends. The CDR3 runs to 13 residues. Looked up from germline, CDR1 is MDHEN and CDR2 is SYDVKM. CDR3 residues: CASSKTPERGYTF. DNA for the CDR3: TGTGCCAGCAGTAAGACACCCGAGCGAGGCTACACCTTC.